The T cell receptor beta chain described here comes from a study of identical twins. This clonotype was recorded many times. Its antigen is undetermined. The CDR3 is 13 residues long. V lost 6 bases and J 0 bases, leaving 9 bases between the germline ends. In germline, CDR1 is ENHRY, CDR2 SYGVKD. Whole-study findings and limits: Abundant beta clonotypes from cord blood bore fewer insertions; memory repertoires lacked this pattern. It was cross-sectional statistical analysis, not following the same donors, that the conclusions relied on. Twin sharing of out-of-frame TCR alpha was underestimated by models in monozygotic pairs.

A universal primer site came from template switching; cDNA carried unique molecular identifiers. TCRdb passed the 5' RACE reads through MiXCR, listing each CDR3 protein once. The repertoire includes approximately 630,000 distinct CDR3 sequences, just over 7% of them detected once, and approximately 1.5% sits in the top ten. The data were also submitted as part of a second study, on yellow fever vaccine responses in identical twins.

This TCR was sampled from a woman aged 18-35 years in good health. This chain connects TRBV10-3 to TRBJ2-7, with D tentatively TRBD2 (6 bases). The sequenced sample consisted of PBMCs. CDR3 protein: CAISGTDSYEQYF. CDR3 in DNA: TGTGCCATCAGCGGGACTGACTCCTACGAGCAGTACTTC.